The 32 T cell receptor beta chains given below trace back to one sample, sequenced in a study of control samples from healthy donors and cancer patients. Profiled with immunoSEQ multiplex PCR; TCRdb holds only in-frame clones, not every one. The sample shows 150,000 to 200,000 clones, 90% to 95% of them seen only once. The source material was blood. These receptors originate from a woman aged 18-35 years in good health.

This rearrangement joins TRBV4-1 to TRBJ1-4; D is possibly TRBD1 (6 bases). This CDR3 has 16 residues. Trimming stripped 3 bases from V and 5 bases from J, with 16 bases between. From germline, CDR1 is MGHRA and CDR2 YSYEKL. The CDR3 spells CASSHRRGTQNEKLFF. The CDR3 DNA reads as TGCGCCAGCAGCCACCGAAGGGGGACCCAGAATGAAAAACTGTTTTTT.

This clone showed up just once. V usage is TRBV28 and J usage is TRBJ1-2; possibly TRBD1 for D (6 bases). CDR1 and CDR2 from the germline V gene are MDHEN and SYDVKM. V was cut by 7 bases and J by 5 bases, with 20 bases left in between. This CDR3 contains 15 residues. Here the CDR3 reads CASNNPPGGQYGYTF. Here the CDR3 DNA reads TGTGCCAGCAATAACCCCCCGGGGGGGCAGTATGGCTACACCTTC.

This chain connects TRBV6-2 or TRBV6-3 to TRBJ2-7; D unresolved. The V end lost 0 bases, the J end lost 1 base, and 1 base lay between the germline ends. Germline CDR1 and CDR2: MNHEY and SVGEGT. This CDR3 is 12 amino acids long. The CDR3 loop reads CASSYSSYEQYF. In DNA form, the CDR3 reads TGTGCCAGCAGTTACTCGTCCTACGAGCAGTACTTC.

The sample holds one count of this clone. The genes are TRBV21-1 and TRBJ1-1. TRBV21-1 is noted as a pseudogene. There are 14 residues in the CDR3. CDR3 nucleotides: TGTGCCAGCAGCCTCCTGCCGGGGCTCACTGAAGCTTTCTTT. Translated: CASSLLPGLTEAFF.

The chain combines TRBV28 with TRBJ1-1; TRBD1 aligns across 9 bases. V lost 5 bases and J lost 2; bases outside the gene matches: 9. Germline V gives CDR1 MDHEN, CDR2 SYDVKM. The CDR3 runs to 16 residues. The CDR3 loop reads CASSHPRDRDNTEAFF. Here the CDR3 DNA reads TGTGCCAGCAGTCACCCCCGGGACAGGGATAACACTGAAGCTTTCTTT.

V gene TRBV29-1 combines with J gene TRBJ1-5; 8 bases map to TRBD1. Germline CDR1 reads SQVTM; CDR2 reads ANQGSEA. The CDR3 totals 12 residues. After removal of 6 bases from V and 4 bases from J, the junction contained 2 bases not matched to a gene. The CDR3 reads CSVGQANQPQHF. The CDR3 DNA reads TGCAGCGTGGGACAGGCTAATCAGCCCCAGCATTTT.

The chain has TRBV7-2 and TRBJ1-6; D is unresolved. Per the germline V gene, CDR1 is SGHTA and CDR2 is FQGNSA. The ends were cut back, 7 bases at V and 5 bases at J, with 18 bases in the middle. CDR3 length: 16 residues. The CDR3 sequence is CASTLWSSGNNSPLHF. The CDR3, as DNA: TGTGCCAGCACCCTATGGAGCTCGGGGAATAATTCACCCCTCCACTTT.

CDR3 DNA sequence: TGTGCCAGCAGCTACTATCCCTCCTCTACGGCAGTCTCTGGAAACACCATATATTTT. Translating gives CASSYYPSSTAVSGNTIYF. The rearrangement uses TRBV7-6 and TRBJ1-3; D gene unclear. Germline CDR1 SGHVS, CDR2 FNYEAQ. Trimming cost V 4 bases and J 0 bases, with 22 bases left between them. The CDR3 loop spans 19 amino acids.

The chain combines TRBV3-1 (or the pseudogene TRBV3-2) with TRBJ2-7, with D hard to call. V was clipped by 2 bases and J by 4 bases, with 3 bases between them. The CDR3 is 11 amino acids. Looked up from germline, CDR1 is LGHDT and CDR2 is YNNKEL (reference sequence). Written as DNA, the CDR3 is TGTGCCAGCAGCCAATTTTACGAGCAGTACTTC. Translated: CASSQFYEQYF.

This chain connects TRBV10-3 to TRBJ1-2; 11 positions match TRBD1. The CDR3 sequence is 15 residues long. J gave up 4 bases and V 8 bases, and 9 bases lay outside the gene matches. The V gene's germline CDR1 is ENHRY and CDR2 SYGVKD. The CDR3 nucleotides read TGTGCCATCCTTGACCGGGACAGGGGGTTCTATGGCTACACCTTC. Protein: CAILDRDRGFYGYTF.

V is TRBV11-2 and J is TRBJ1-1; TRBD1 is a possible D gene (5 bases). The length of the CDR3 is 14 residues. Between the trimmed V and J ends, which lost 5 bases and 10 bases, there was a span of 20 bases. The germline CDR1 and CDR2 sequences are SGHAT and FQNNGV. CDR3 sequence: CASSGGLSIAGAFF. CDR3 coding DNA: TGTGCCAGCAGCGGGGGACTGTCTATCGCCGGAGCTTTCTTT.

V is TRBV2 and J is TRBJ1-5; D possibly corresponds to TRBD1 (6 bases). Trimming removed 7 bases at V and 7 bases at J, with 14 bases between. CDR1 and CDR2 (germline): SNHLY, FYNNEI. CDR3 length: 13 amino acids. As DNA, the CDR3 is TGTGCCAGCAAGGGGGAACAGTACCAGCCCCAGCATTTT. Protein product: CASKGEQYQPQHF.

The V call is TRBV18, the J call TRBJ2-7; 10 nucleotides align to TRBD1. V was clipped by 5 bases and J by 3 bases; unmatched bases: 10. Looked up from germline, CDR1 is KGHSH and CDR2 is LQKENI. This CDR3 spans 16 amino acids. The CDR3 DNA sequence: TGTGCCAGCTCAGCCAGGACAGGGGGTTACAGCTACGAGCAGTACTTC. Its translation is CASSARTGGYSYEQYF.

The chain uses TRBV4-1 and TRBJ2-7; perhaps TRBD1 as D (6 bases). V shed 1 base and J shed 5 bases, with 18 bases lying between them. There are 16 residues in the CDR3. Looked up from germline, CDR1 is MGHRA and CDR2 is YSYEKL. Written as DNA, the CDR3 is TGCGCCAGCAGCCAAGTAAGGGGGTCAGGGGAACACGAGCAGTACTTC. Amino acids: CASSQVRGSGEHEQYF.

The V call is TRBV6-2 or TRBV6-3, the J call TRBJ1-4; a weak D match, TRBD1 (5 bases). CDR3 size: 16 residues. Germline lookup yields CDR1 MNHEY and CDR2 SVGEGT. V shed 4 bases and J shed 3 bases, with 15 bases lying between them. This chain's CDR3 is CASSSTDQGPNEKLFF. CDR3 DNA: TGTGCCAGCAGTTCGACCGATCAGGGCCCTAATGAAAAACTGTTTTTT.

The chain carries TRBV6-5 and TRBJ1-4, with D possibly matching TRBD1 (5 bases). This CDR3 is 13 amino acids long. Germline-derived CDR1 and CDR2 are MNHEY and SVGAGI. The V end was cut by 6 bases, the J end by 10 bases, with 15 bases between. The CDR3: CASRTGVGGKLFF. CDR3 coding DNA: TGTGCCAGCAGAACGGGGGTTGGGGGAAAACTGTTTTTT.

This clone was seen only a few times. CDR3 nucleotides: TGTGCCAGCAGCTTTTACAACACTGAAGCTTTCTTT. The encoded protein is CASSFYNTEAFF. V usage is TRBV5-5 and J usage is TRBJ1-1; no firm D call. Trimming removed 2 bases from V and 2 bases from J, with 4 bases in between. Germline V gene data show CDR1 as SGHKS and CDR2 as YYEKEE (reference sequence). The length of the CDR3 is 12 residues.

CDR3 residues: CASSERQGAETQYF. The CDR3 DNA is TGCGCCAGCAGTGAACGACAGGGTGCGGAGACCCAGTACTTC. V usage is TRBV10-1 and J usage is TRBJ2-5; 7 nucleotides agree with TRBD1. The V segment lost 3 bases and the J segment 5 bases; nucleotides outside the gene matches: 6. The V gene's germline CDR1 is WNHNN and CDR2 SYGVQD (reference sequence). The CDR3 is 14 amino acids.

The rearrangement links TRBV28 to TRBJ1-1; D is undetermined. V lost 7 bases, J lost 1 base, and 10 bases lay in between. Germline V gene sequence: CDR1 MDHEN, CDR2 SYDVKM. The CDR3 length is 13 residues. The CDR3 bases are TGTGCCAGCAACCGGAGGAGGAACACTGAAGCTTTCTTT. Its protein is CASNRRRNTEAFF.

The gene calls are TRBV18 and TRBJ1-2; TRBD1 matches at 8 bases. The germline gives CDR1 KGHSH, CDR2 LQKENI. CDR3 length: 12 amino acids. V trimming: 5 bases; J trimming: 8 bases; junction bases outside the gene matches: 4. CDR3 residues: CASSTAGGGYTF. CDR3 DNA: TGTGCCAGCTCAACTGCAGGGGGCGGCTACACCTTC.

The chain joins TRBV29-1 to TRBJ1-1; D is perhaps TRBD1 (5 bases). Trimming took off 7 bases at V and 4 bases at J, with 13 bases between the two ends. The CDR3 runs to 12 residues. CDR1 SQVTM and CDR2 ANQGSEA come from the germline V gene. CDR3 amino acids: CSAGDGVTEAFF. DNA of the CDR3: TGCAGCGCCGGGGACGGCGTCACTGAAGCTTTCTTT. Filled out from reference TRBV29-1 and TRBJ1-1, the complete variable domain reads SAVISQKPSRDICQRGTSLTIQCQVDSQVTMMFWYRQQPGQSLTLIATANQGSEATYESGFVIDKFPISRPNLTFSTLTVSNMSPEDSSIYLCSAGDGVTEAFFGQGTRLTVV.

This chain links TRBV10-3 with TRBJ1-2; D not certain. Germline CDR1 ENHRY, CDR2 SYGVKD. CDR3 length: 15 residues. Trimming stripped 3 bases from V and 4 bases from J, with 15 bases between. Here the CDR3 reads CAISDRLGFSYGYTF. CDR3 DNA sequence: TGTGCCATCAGTGATCGATTAGGATTTAGCTATGGCTACACCTTC.

CDR3 sequence reads: CASSLRTWTLVSGELFF. The CDR3, as DNA: TGCGCCAGCAGCTTGCGTACTTGGACACTAGTATCCGGGGAGCTGTTTTTT. The chain combines TRBV5-1 with TRBJ2-2, with D perhaps matching TRBD1 or TRBD2 (5 bases each). This CDR3 is 17 amino acids long. Deletions cut 1 base from V and 6 bases from J, with 19 bases between. Germline CDR1 reads SGHRS; CDR2 reads YFSETQ. Combining the CDR3 with reference TRBV5-1 and TRBJ2-2 gives the whole variable domain KAGVTQTPRYLIKTRGQQVTLSCSPISGHRSVSWYQQTPGQGLQFLFEYFSETQRNKGNFPGRFSGRQFSNSRSEMNVSTLELGDSALYLCASSLRTWTLVSGELFFGEGSRLTVL.

The V and J genes are TRBV10-2 and TRBJ1-1; D uncertain. Germline assignment: CDR1 WSHSY and CDR2 SAAADI. CDR3 length: 14 residues. V was cut by 3 bases and J by 3 bases, with 11 bases left in between. In DNA, the CDR3 is TGCGCCAGCAGTGAACCGGGGAGGGACACTGAAGCTTTCTTT. Translation: CASSEPGRDTEAFF.

V gene TRBV15 combines with J gene TRBJ2-7, with a possible D match to TRBD1 (6 bases). This CDR3 region has 14 residues. The ends were cut back, 2 bases at V and 0 bases at J, with 8 bases in the middle. The germline V gene encodes CDR1 LNHNV and CDR2 YYDKDF (reference sequence). CDR3 loop: CATSRRGYSYEQYF. The CDR3 coding sequence is TGTGCCACCAGCAGAAGGGGGTACTCCTACGAGCAGTACTTC.

In DNA, the CDR3 is TGTGCCAGCAGCTACCTCGAAAGGGACAGCCAAGAGACCCAGTACTTC. Translated: CASSYLERDSQETQYF. The gene calls are TRBV28 and TRBJ2-5; 7 bases line up with TRBD1. With V trimmed by 6 bases and J by 1 base, 11 bases remained unmatched. Germline-derived CDR1 and CDR2 are MDHEN and SYDVKM. This CDR3 has 16 amino acids.

V is TRBV5-6 and J is TRBJ1-6; D is unclear. The germline V and J ends were trimmed by 0 bases and 9 bases, with 10 bases remaining between them. Per germline, CDR1 SGHDT and CDR2 YYEEEE. This CDR3 has 14 residues. The CDR3 loop is CASSLGGRASPLHF. In DNA form, the CDR3 reads TGTGCCAGCAGCTTGGGAGGGCGGGCTTCACCCCTCCACTTT.

The count of this clone is one. The V gene is TRBV10-1, the J gene TRBJ1-5, with D maybe TRBD1 (5 bases). Trimming pared 0 bases from V and 6 bases from J, leaving 6 bases between. Germline CDR1 WNHNN, CDR2 SYGVQD (reference sequence). There are 13 residues in the CDR3. CDR3 region: CASSESGRQPQHF. The CDR3 DNA is TGCGCCAGCAGTGAGTCGGGGCGTCAGCCCCAGCATTTT.

The chain uses TRBV18 and TRBJ1-5; no clear D. This CDR3 has 14 amino acids. V gave up 4 bases and J gave up 4 bases, with 11 bases separating them. Germline CDR1 is KGHSH and CDR2 is LQKENI. As DNA, the CDR3 is TGTGCCAGCTCACTCAAGGGAGGGAATCAGCCCCAGCATTTT. Protein: CASSLKGGNQPQHF.

CDR3 sequence (DNA): TGCGCCAGCAGTGAGTTACACGAGCAGTTCTTC. This gives the protein CASSELHEQFF. The chain uses TRBV10-1 and TRBJ2-1; D unclear. The germline V and J ends were trimmed by 1 base and 10 bases, with 5 bases remaining between them. CDR3 length: 11 residues. Germline CDR1 reads WNHNN; CDR2 reads SYGVQD (reference sequence).

V gene TRBV19 combines with J gene TRBJ2-6, with D hard to call. The CDR3 totals 16 residues. V lost 3 bases, J lost 0 bases, and 9 bases lay in between. Germline V lookup: CDR1 LNHDA, CDR2 SQIVND (reference sequence). CDR3: CASSIFPSSGANVLTF. The CDR3 DNA follows: TGTGCCAGTAGTATCTTCCCTAGCTCTGGGGCCAACGTCCTGACTTTC.

This clone was seen once. This chain uses TRBV4-1 with TRBJ2-5; D unresolved. CDR3 size: 15 residues. Germline V gives CDR1 MGHRA, CDR2 YSYEKL. V lost 1 base, J lost 5 bases, and 14 bases lay in between. CDR3 nucleotide sequence: TGCGCCAGCAGCCAAGCACCAGAGCTTCGGGAGACCCAGTACTTC. It specifies CASSQAPELRETQYF.